This T cell receptor beta chain was identified during a study of blood T cell repertoires in COVID-19. Looking at the study overall: Samples of COVID-19 (acute and convalescent) were obtained from the United States, Italy and Spain.

Original analysis: Amplification with reference gene primers provided the estimates of nucleated cell counts. Some clones are missing from TCRdb's copy, which holds only in-frame ones; the method was immunoSEQ multiplex PCR. V, J and clone size are taken as reported in that table, and D and trimming were inferred from the DNA itself. The repertoire holds 100,000 or so clones, with about 80% as singletons. CDR1 is SGHAT, CDR2 FQNNGV, per germline. The CDR3 consists of 15 residues. After removal of 2 bases from V and 9 bases from J, the junction contained 11 bases not matched to a gene. The chain is built from TRBV11-2 and TRBJ2-5; 8 positions agree with TRBD1. The sample taken for sequencing was peripheral blood. This sequence originates from a woman aged 65 to 85 with acute or convalescent COVID-19. CDR3 in amino acids: CASSLPTTGVRAQYF. The CDR3 DNA reads TGTGCCAGCAGCTTACCCACGACAGGGGTCAGGGCCCAGTACTTC.